These 4 T cell receptor beta chains share one sample of origin, sequenced in a study of glioma-infiltrating T cells. Amplification of TCR alpha and beta CDR3 regions from RNA used iRepertoire nested multiplex PCR. TCRdb itself ran the multiplex PCR reads through MiXCR, one entry per CDR3 protein. The sample shows about 130,000 distinct CDR3 sequences, less than 30% of them seen only once. The specimen was glioma tissue, nonneoplastic brain tissue, or PBMCs (not recorded which). These receptors were collected from a human donor with low-grade glioma or glioblastoma, undergoing nonglioma brain surgery, or in good health (not recorded which).

This clonotype was counted many times. The rearrangement joins TRBV7-9 to TRBJ2-7; a weak D match, TRBD1 (5 bases). V was trimmed by 5 bases and J by 6 bases, leaving 11 bases between them. The germline V gene has CDR1 SEHNR and CDR2 FQNEAQ (reference sequence). The CDR3 is made up of 12 amino acids. CDR3 residues: CASSDSRGEQYF. CDR3 DNA sequence: TGTGCCAGCAGCGATTCTAGGGGCGAGCAGTACTTC. The entire variable domain, with the rest obtained from reference TRBV7-9 and TRBJ2-7, is as follows: DTGVSQNPRHKITKRGQNVTFRCDPISEHNRLYWYRQTLGQGPEFLTYFQNEAQLEKSRLLSDRFSAERPKGSFSTLEIQRTEQGDSAMYLCASSDSRGEQYFGPGTRLTVT.

The chain couples TRBV5-1 to TRBJ2-5; no clear D gene. The CDR3 is 13 amino acids. V lost 2 bases to trimming and J lost 2 bases, with 7 bases between them. Germline V gene data show CDR1 as SGHRS and CDR2 as YFSETQ. This chain's CDR3 is CASSFPEQETQYF. The DNA for the CDR3 is TGCGCCAGCAGCTTCCCAGAACAAGAGACCCAGTACTTC. Looking up the rest from reference TRBV5-1 and TRBJ2-5 gives the full variable domain: KAGVTQTPRYLIKTRGQQVTLSCSPISGHRSVSWYQQTPGQGLQFLFEYFSETQRNKGNFPGRFSGRQFSNSRSEMNVSTLELGDSALYLCASSFPEQETQYFGPGTRLLVL.

Notes on this clonotype: This clone may be a read error of a much larger clone one base away. The rearrangement joins TRBV4-1 to TRBJ2-7; TRBD2 is a possible D gene (7 bases). This CDR3 comprises 14 residues. Germline V gene sequence: CDR1 MGHRA, CDR2 YSYEKL. The CDR3 DNA reads TGCGCCAGAAGCCAGGAGGGGGGGCCCTACGAGCAGTACTTC. It codes for CARSQEGGPYEQYF.

This clonotype was seen many times. V is TRBV7-9 and J is TRBJ2-7; D possibly corresponds to TRBD2 (5 bases). The V and J ends lost 7 bases and 3 bases respectively, with 13 bases between them. Looked up from germline, CDR1 is SEHNR and CDR2 is FQNEAQ (reference sequence). The CDR3 extends over 13 amino acids. CDR3 DNA: TGTGCCAGCACTGCGGGTGCGGGCTACGAGCAGTACTTC. Its protein is CASTAGAGYEQYF.